The 18 T cell receptor beta chains listed next were all sequenced from one sample in a study of naive and memory T cell subsets. Whole blood, 2.5 ml, came from adult healthy volunteers. Blood and skin TCR RNA was reverse transcribed with alpha and beta constant primers. Each CDR3 protein gets one entry after TCRdb re-called the 5' RACE reads with MiXCR. The profile shows approximately 22,000 distinct CDR3 sequences, around 4.2% of them singletons. The receptors originated from a male donor in good health.

This clonotype was picked up many times. The chain is built from TRBV11-2 and TRBJ1-1; D perhaps matches TRBD1 (5 bases). Trimming left V 5 bases short and J 5 bases short, with 15 bases between. CDR3 length equals 14 residues. Per germline, CDR1 SGHAT and CDR2 FQNNGV. The CDR3 here is CASSPLGGETEAFF. The DNA of the CDR3 is TGTGCCAGCAGCCCGCTCGGGGGGGAAACTGAAGCTTTCTTT.

Ten or more counts support this clonotype. The chain links TRBV13 to TRBJ1-1; D is unresolved. Per germline, CDR1 PRHDT and CDR2 FYEKMQ (reference sequence). The CDR3 is 13 amino acids. Trimming pared 5 bases from V and 4 bases from J, leaving 11 bases between. The CDR3 reads CASSPPDGTEAFF. CDR3 coding DNA: TGTGCCAGCAGCCCCCCCGATGGCACTGAAGCTTTCTTT.

The chain carries TRBV18 and TRBJ2-1, with unresolved D. Trimming took 6 bases from V and 6 from J, leaving 18 bases between them. Germline lookup yields CDR1 KGHSH and CDR2 LQKENI. The CDR3 is made up of 15 amino acids. The CDR3 bases are TGTGCCAGCTCCCCATGGGGTGTTCGACTCAATGAGCAGTTCTTC. Its protein product is CASSPWGVRLNEQFF.

Of note for this clonotype: With a much larger clone just one base away, this may be a read error. The chain employs TRBV29-1 and TRBJ1-1; weak D call: TRBD1 (5 bases). CDR3 length equals 14 residues. Germline lookup yields CDR1 SQVTM and CDR2 ANQGSEA. The CDR3 loop reads CRAAKKLLGDEAFF. As DNA, the CDR3 is TGCAGAGCGGCGAAAAAACTACTAGGGGATGAAGCTTTCTTT.

This clonotype was seen a few times. A read error may be the cause here, since a much bigger clone is one base away. The V call is TRBV20-1, the J call TRBJ1-6, with D tentatively TRBD1 (6 bases). Looked up from germline, CDR1 is DFQATT and CDR2 is SNEGSKA (reference sequence). This CDR3 is built from 16 residues. Written as DNA, the CDR3 is TGCAGTGCTAGGGTTTCAGGGGAGGTATGGAATTCACCCCTCAACTTT. It specifies CSARVSGEVWNSPLNF.

This clonotype was seen ten or more times. This chain joins TRBV12-3 or TRBV12-4 and TRBJ2-3; perhaps D is TRBD1 or TRBD2 (5 bases each). This CDR3 region has 15 residues. V gave up 6 bases and J gave up 4 bases, with 17 bases separating them. The CDR3 is CASSPQGAVSDTQYF. DNA of the CDR3: TGTGCCAGCAGCCCCCAGGGAGCGGTCTCAGATACGCAGTATTTT.

The sample holds many counts of this clonotype. The chain employs TRBV28 and TRBJ2-7; D is unclear. V was pared by 2 bases and J by 0 bases, with 8 bases between. The CDR3 extends over 14 amino acids. From germline, CDR1 is MDHEN and CDR2 SYDVKM. DNA for the CDR3: TGTGCCAGCAGTTTAGGATTTCACTCCTACGAGCAGTACTTC. Its translation is CASSLGFHSYEQYF.

This clonotype was counted at least ten times. V is TRBV12-3 or TRBV12-4 and J is TRBJ1-2, with D possibly being TRBD1 (5 bases). The CDR3 runs to 13 residues. V dropped 5 bases and J dropped 8 bases, with 15 bases sitting between them. CDR3 protein: CASSPWGKQGYTF. CDR3 nucleotide sequence: TGTGCCAGCAGTCCCTGGGGGAAACAGGGCTACACCTTC.

This clonotype was seen repeatedly, ten times or more. This rearrangement joins TRBV3-1 to TRBJ1-5, with 12 bases that match TRBD1. The V gene's germline CDR1 is LGHDT and CDR2 YNNKEL (reference sequence). With 4 bases clipped from V and 6 bases from J, the junction kept 4 bases outside the gene matches. CDR3 length: 15 residues. This chain's CDR3 is CASSPGTGGVQPQHF. The CDR3 bases are TGTGCCAGCAGCCCCGGGACAGGGGGCGTTCAGCCCCAGCATTTT.

This clonotype has at least ten counts. The chain joins TRBV28 to TRBJ2-1; 11 bases are shared with TRBD2. The CDR3 length is 15 residues. The V and J ends lost 7 bases and 8 bases, in that order; junction bases with no gene match: 10. Per germline, CDR1 MDHEN and CDR2 SYDVKM. The CDR3 protein is CASTALAGGEDEQFF. Here the CDR3 DNA reads TGTGCCAGCACAGCTCTAGCGGGAGGAGAGGATGAGCAGTTCTTC.

There are many counts of this clonotype. The CDR3 protein is CAWSAGAQETQYF. Here the CDR3 DNA reads TGTGCCTGGAGCGCCGGGGCCCAAGAGACCCAGTACTTC. The chain links TRBV30 to TRBJ2-5, with D tentatively TRBD1 or TRBD2 (5 bases each). V shed 3 bases and J shed 1 base, with 9 bases lying between them. Germline CDR1 and CDR2: GTSNPN and SVGIG (reference sequence). The CDR3 is 13 amino acids.

The chain uses TRBV5-1 and TRBJ2-3; D call uncertain. CDR3 length: 13 amino acids. The V and J ends lost 5 bases and 5 bases respectively, with 12 bases between them. Germline V CDR1 and CDR2: SGHRS, YFSETQ. The CDR3 DNA is TGCGCCAGCAGGACGGTTATTCAAGATACGCAGTATTTT. This encodes CASRTVIQDTQYF. Using reference TRBV5-1 and TRBJ2-3 for the parts outside the CDR3, the full variable domain is KAGVTQTPRYLIKTRGQQVTLSCSPISGHRSVSWYQQTPGQGLQFLFEYFSETQRNKGNFPGRFSGRQFSNSRSEMNVSTLELGDSALYLCASRTVIQDTQYFGPGTRLTVL.

The sample holds many counts of this clonotype. The chain uses TRBV29-1 and TRBJ2-5; possibly TRBD2 for D (6 bases). The CDR3 is 14 amino acids. Trimming removed 2 bases at V and 0 bases at J, with 10 bases between. From germline, CDR1 is SQVTM and CDR2 ANQGSEA. Written as DNA, the CDR3 is TGCAGCGTTGAATGGGGAGGTTACCAAGAGACCCAGTACTTC. This translates into CSVEWGGYQETQYF.

This clonotype was seen at least ten times. The gene calls are TRBV12-2 and TRBJ1-3. TRBV12-2 is designated a pseudogene. The CDR3 has 17 residues. The CDR3 reads CASRLAREPHSGNTIYF. In nucleotides, the CDR3 is TGTGCAAGTCGCTTAGCGCGGGAACCCCACTCTGGAAACACCATATATTTT.

This clonotype showed up many times. The chain couples TRBV4-3 to TRBJ1-2; D possibly corresponds to TRBD1 (5 bases). CDR1 and CDR2 (germline): LGHNA, YSLEER. There are 16 residues in the CDR3. V was cut by 0 bases and J by 2 bases, with 13 bases left in between. CDR3 DNA sequence: TGCGCCAGCAGCCAAGATTTCCAGGGTCCGAACTATGGCTACACCTTC. Its translation is CASSQDFQGPNYGYTF.

This clonotype appeared many times. The chain couples TRBV2 to TRBJ1-3; the match to TRBD1 covers 8 bases. Germline CDR1 SNHLY, CDR2 FYNNEI. This CDR3 has 15 residues. V trimming: 6 bases; J trimming: 7 bases; junction bases outside the gene matches: 11. The CDR3 DNA is TGTGCCAGCAGAAGAGTCGGACAGGGAGGGAACACCATATATTTT. This gives the protein CASRRVGQGGNTIYF.

By proportion, this clonotype is medium-sized (0.01 to 0.1%). This rearrangement joins TRBV14 to TRBJ2-2; 8 bases line up with TRBD2. CDR1 SGHDN and CDR2 FVKESK come from the germline V gene. The V segment lost 0 bases and the J segment 6 bases; nucleotides outside the gene matches: 9. The CDR3 is 17 residues long. The CDR3 DNA is TGTGCCAGCAGCCAAGATCCCCAGCGGGAGTACGCCGGGGAGCTGTTTTTT. Protein product: CASSQDPQREYAGELFF. Full variable domain (outside the CDR3, taken from reference TRBV14 and TRBJ2-2): EAGVTQFPSHSVIEKGQTVTLRCDPISGHDNLYWYRRVMGKEIKFLLHFVKESKQDESGMPNNRFLAERTGGTYSTLKVQPAELEDSGVYFCASSQDPQREYAGELFFGEGSRLTVL.

This clonotype was found many times. The rearrangement links TRBV6-2 or TRBV6-3 to TRBJ2-7; D perhaps matches TRBD1 (5 bases). Germline CDR1 reads MNHEY; CDR2 reads SVGEGT. V lost 8 bases and J 0 bases, leaving 11 bases between the germline ends. This CDR3 region has 13 residues. CDR3 nucleotide sequence: TGTGCCAGCTTCGACAGCCCCTCCTACGAGCAGTACTTC. Translated, it gives CASFDSPSYEQYF.